Below, 23 T cell receptor beta chains from the same sample are listed, as sequenced in a study of CD8 T cells in Susac syndrome. RNA in amounts of roughly 0.45 to 1 ug was reverse transcribed with random hexamers. TCRdb re-analysed the immunoSEQ multiplex PCR reads in MiXCR, keeping a single row per CDR3 protein. The top ten hold roughly 0.098% of the sample, which has 130,000 or so distinct CDR3 sequences, approximately 94% seen once. The specimen was CD4+ T cells from PBMCs. These receptors came from a human donor in good health.

V is TRBV12-3 or TRBV12-4 and J is TRBJ2-5; the D gene is possibly TRBD1 (8 bases). CDR3 size: 15 residues. V lost 0 bases to trimming and J lost 6 bases, with 14 bases between them. Written as DNA, the CDR3 is TGTGCCAGCAGTTTAGCGACAGGGGAGGGGAAGACCCAGTACTTC. Amino acids: CASSLATGEGKTQYF.

For the CDR3, the DNA is TGTGCCAGCAGCTTTCTAGCTGCTGAGCAGTTCTTC. It specifies CASSFLAAEQFF. The chain recombines TRBV7-8 with TRBJ2-1, with D maybe TRBD2 (5 bases). The CDR3 totals 12 residues. The V end lost 3 bases, the J end lost 9 bases, and 9 bases lay between the germline ends. Germline loops: CDR1 SGHVS, CDR2 FQNEAQ.

The CDR3 region has the DNA TGTGCCAGCAGGACCATTCAGGAGACCCAGTACTTC. Amino acids: CASRTIQETQYF. The chain has TRBV7-6 and TRBJ2-5; D gene ambiguous. The CDR3 length is 12 residues. CDR1 and CDR2 from the germline V gene are SGHVS and FNYEAQ. V shed 6 bases and J shed 5 bases, with 10 bases lying between them.

The chain has TRBV28 and TRBJ2-7, with 8 bases that match TRBD1. The V gene's germline CDR1 is MDHEN and CDR2 SYDVKM. The trim removed 4 bases at V and 3 bases at J, leaving 8 bases unmatched. CDR3 length: 15 residues. The CDR3 region is CASSSPTGVDYEQYF. The CDR3 DNA is TGTGCCAGCAGTTCCCCGACAGGGGTTGACTACGAGCAGTACTTC.

The chain links TRBV28 to TRBJ2-1; 10 bases fit TRBD2. The trim removed 1 base at V and 5 bases at J, leaving 11 bases unmatched. Germline V gene data show CDR1 as MDHEN and CDR2 as SYDVKM. This CDR3 has 18 residues. This chain's CDR3 is CASSLLTSGRDGDNEQFF. In nucleotides, the CDR3 is TGTGCCAGCAGTTTATTAACGAGCGGGAGGGACGGCGACAATGAGCAGTTCTTC.

This clonotype appeared once. This chain joins TRBV7-2 and TRBJ2-7; maybe TRBD1 (6 bases). V lost 6 bases to trimming and J lost 7 bases, with 19 bases between them. The CDR3 length is 14 residues. Germline values: CDR1 SGHTA, CDR2 FQGNSA. The CDR3 sequence: CASRGPGALGEQYF. The CDR3 bases are TGTGCCAGCAGGGGCCCAGGGGCATTGGGGGAGCAGTACTTC.

The gene calls are TRBV3-1 and TRBJ1-3, with D uncertain. V dropped 0 bases and J dropped 0 bases, with 12 bases sitting between them. Per the germline V gene, CDR1 is LGHDT and CDR2 is YNNKEL (reference sequence). The CDR3 length is 17 residues. CDR3 nucleotides: TGTGCCAGCAGCCAAGAAGATCGCCGTCTCTCTGGAAACACCATATATTTT. It specifies CASSQEDRRLSGNTIYF.

The chain carries TRBV30 and TRBJ2-2, with D tentatively TRBD1 (6 bases). Trimming pared 7 bases from V and 7 bases from J, leaving 19 bases between. This CDR3 comprises 14 residues. Germline CDR1 is GTSNPN and CDR2 is SVGIG (reference sequence). The CDR3 region is CASTGITSYGELFF. The CDR3 DNA follows: TGTGCCTCAACAGGGATAACCTCGTACGGGGAGCTGTTTTTT.

The chain is built from TRBV18 and TRBJ2-3; 7 bases line up with TRBD1. In germline, CDR1 is KGHSH, CDR2 LQKENI. The junction had 5 bases not matched to a gene; V was cut back by 2 bases and J by 3 bases. CDR3 length: 15 residues. The CDR3 nucleotides are TGTGCCAGCTCACCAAATACAGGGGTGACAGATACGCAGTATTTT. It codes for CASSPNTGVTDTQYF.

The V and J genes are TRBV19 and TRBJ1-1; D is perhaps TRBD1 (5 bases). Germline loops: CDR1 LNHDA, CDR2 SQIVND (reference sequence). CDR3 length equals 15 residues. Trimming cost V 1 base and J 1 base, with 10 bases left between them. The CDR3 here is CASSIVRGKNTEAFF. As DNA, the CDR3 is TGTGCCAGTAGTATAGTAAGGGGCAAGAACACTGAAGCTTTCTTT.

The chain couples TRBV20-1 to TRBJ2-1, with 9 bases matching TRBD2. Germline CDR1 DFQATT, CDR2 SNEGSKA (reference sequence). Trimming cost V 4 bases and J 0 bases; bases outside gene matches: 13. This CDR3 has 18 amino acids. The CDR3 DNA sequence: TGCAGTGCTAAAGGAGCGGGAGGAGAAGGGAGCTCCTACAATGAGCAGTTCTTC. Translating gives CSAKGAGGEGSSYNEQFF.

The chain carries TRBV9 and TRBJ1-5; TRBD1 might be the D (5 bases). This CDR3 is built from 14 residues. Trimming stripped 3 bases from V and 6 bases from J, with 13 bases between. CDR1 is SGDLS and CDR2 is YYNGEE in the germline V gene. The CDR3 spells CASSGGRVGQPQHF. CDR3 nucleotide sequence: TGTGCCAGCAGCGGGGGCAGGGTAGGTCAGCCCCAGCATTTT.

V is TRBV7-2 and J is TRBJ2-7, with D hard to call. The CDR3 is 16 amino acids. The V end was cut by 5 bases, the J end by 2 bases, with 19 bases between. CDR1 is SGHTA and CDR2 is FQGNSA in the germline V gene. The CDR3 protein is CASSHVAHPLPYEQYF. CDR3 sequence (DNA): TGTGCCAGCAGCCATGTCGCTCACCCTCTACCCTACGAGCAGTACTTC.

The genes are TRBV11-3 and TRBJ1-1; D ambiguous. Germline CDR1 is SGHNT and CDR2 is YENEEA. The germline V and J ends were trimmed by 0 bases and 1 base, with 3 bases remaining between them. The CDR3 contains 13 residues. The CDR3 DNA follows: TGTGCCAGCAGCTTAGAAGAGAACACTGAAGCTTTCTTT. Amino acids: CASSLEENTEAFF. The full variable domain, rest sourced from reference TRBV11-3 and TRBJ1-1, is EAGVVQSPRYKIIEKKQPVAFWCNPISGHNTLYWYLQNLGQGPELLIRYENEEAVDDSQLPKDRFSAERLKGVDSTLKIQPAELGDSAVYLCASSLEENTEAFFGQGTRLTVV.

The chain joins TRBV18 to TRBJ2-5; 7 nucleotides align to TRBD2. CDR3 length: 16 amino acids. Germline V CDR1 and CDR2: KGHSH, LQKENI. V trimming: 1 base; J trimming: 5 bases; junction bases outside the gene matches: 10. The CDR3: CASSPRVLGGLETQYF. In nucleotides, the CDR3 is TGTGCCAGCTCACCACGAGTGCTGGGAGGGCTCGAGACCCAGTACTTC.

V is TRBV9 and J is TRBJ2-1; 9 nucleotides agree with TRBD1. This CDR3 contains 14 residues. The V and J ends lost 4 bases and 6 bases, in that order; junction bases with no gene match: 5. Germline values: CDR1 SGDLS, CDR2 YYNGEE. CDR3 amino acids: CASSKQDRGNEQFF. The CDR3 bases are TGTGCCAGCAGCAAACAGGACAGGGGCAATGAGCAGTTCTTC.

The rearrangement joins TRBV21-1 to TRBJ2-7; the table's D gene call, TRBD1, was not cross checked with the DNA. TRBV21-1 is classified as a pseudogene. This CDR3 region has 15 residues. The CDR3: CASSPLGTGPYEQYF. CDR3 DNA: TGTGCCAGCAGCCCACTTGGGACAGGGCCCTACGAGCAGTACTTC.

V is TRBV12-3 or TRBV12-4 and J is TRBJ2-1, with 7 bases aligning to TRBD2. The CDR3 extends over 17 amino acids. J lost 7 bases, V lost 6 bases, and 18 bases had no gene match. The DNA for the CDR3 is TGTGCCAGCAGAGGAATTACTAGCGCCTCCGCGGCGAATGAGCAGTTCTTC. The encoded protein is CASRGITSASAANEQFF.

The CDR3 DNA reads as TGTGCCAGCAGTTTAGTCCTAGCGGGAGGGTACTCCTACAATGAGCAGTTCTTC. Translation: CASSLVLAGGYSYNEQFF. The chain has TRBV12-3 or TRBV12-4 and TRBJ2-1, with 12 bases identical to TRBD2. The CDR3 loop spans 18 amino acids. The V and J ends lost 1 base and 0 bases, in that order; junction bases with no gene match: 4.

The V and J genes are TRBV5-4 and TRBJ2-1; D possibly uses TRBD1 or TRBD2 (5 bases each). The CDR3 is made up of 16 amino acids. Trimming shortened V by 4 bases and J by 10 bases, and 24 bases separated the two germline ends. Germline CDR1 reads SGHNT; CDR2 reads YYREEE (reference sequence). DNA for the CDR3: TGTGCCAGCAGCCCATGGGGGATCCCAAGGACGACGGAGCAGTTCTTC. The encoded protein is CASSPWGIPRTTEQFF.

This clonotype was picked up a small number of times. One junction end disagrees with the germline gene, perhaps due to a read error. This chain uses TRBV5-1 with TRBJ2-2, with 8 bases lining up with TRBD1. Germline loops: CDR1 SGHRS, CDR2 YFSETQ. This CDR3 is 15 amino acids long. The CDR3 nucleotides are TGTGCCAGCTCATCTGGACAGGGAAACACCGGGGAGCTGTTTTTT. Translating gives CASSSGQGNTGELFF.

The CDR3 nucleotides are TGTGCCAGCTCCCCAGCTGGGACGGGAAACTATGGCTACACCTTC. It translates to CASSPAGTGNYGYTF. The rearrangement links TRBV18 to TRBJ1-2; D is perhaps TRBD1 (5 bases). This CDR3 has 15 residues. Germline V gene data show CDR1 as KGHSH and CDR2 as LQKENI. Trimming cost V 6 bases and J 2 bases, with 16 bases left between them.

V usage is TRBV3-1 and J usage is TRBJ2-3, with TRBD1 matching 8 bases. CDR1 is LGHDT and CDR2 is YNNKEL in the germline V gene (reference sequence). This CDR3 is 15 amino acids long. V shed 4 bases, J shed 8 bases, and the junction held 11 bases outside the gene matches. The CDR3 DNA follows: TGTGCCAGCAGCCGCCAGGACAGGGTTTACATTACGCAGTATTTT. It encodes CASSRQDRVYITQYF.